This entry lists 18 T cell receptor beta chains sequenced from one sample in a study of blood T cell repertoires in COVID-19. Profiling relied on immunoSEQ multiplex PCR, and the TCRdb table lists in-frame clones only, not all of them. The sample yields approximately 31,000 clones, approximately 90% seen once. The sequencing input was peripheral blood. These receptors all stem from a human donor with active COVID-19. The donor label of this sample is uncertain.

This chain connects TRBV6-5 to TRBJ1-1, with D possibly matching TRBD1 (6 bases). In germline, CDR1 is MNHEY, CDR2 SVGAGI. This CDR3 has 14 amino acids. The ends were cut back, 5 bases at V and 5 bases at J, with 15 bases in the middle. This chain's CDR3 is CASSTTQGWTEAFF. The CDR3, as DNA: TGTGCCAGCAGTACGACCCAGGGGTGGACTGAAGCTTTCTTT.

A single count supports this clone. The CDR3 spells CASSQDWGQGSYEQYF. The CDR3 region has the DNA TGCGCCAGCAGCCAAGATTGGGGACAGGGGTCCTACGAGCAGTACTTC. This rearrangement joins TRBV4-3 to TRBJ2-7; 10 positions match TRBD1. Per germline, CDR1 LGHNA and CDR2 YSLEER. CDR3 length: 16 amino acids. The V and J ends lost 0 bases and 1 base, in that order; junction bases with no gene match: 3.

The chain employs TRBV6-2 or TRBV6-3 and TRBJ2-1; D not certain. CDR1 and CDR2 (germline): MNHEY, SVGEGT. The CDR3 covers 14 residues. V dropped 0 bases and J dropped 5 bases, with 8 bases sitting between them. The CDR3 reads CASSYSRKNNEQFF. The CDR3, as DNA: TGTGCCAGCAGTTACTCGCGGAAAAACAATGAGCAGTTCTTC.

The V gene is TRBV6-2 or TRBV6-3, the J gene TRBJ2-1, with D tentatively TRBD2 (5 bases). Between the trimmed V and J ends, which lost 2 bases and 4 bases, there was a span of 15 bases. The germline gives CDR1 MNHEY, CDR2 SVGEGT. The CDR3 runs to 16 residues. In DNA, the CDR3 is TGTGCCAGCAGTTACGTGCCCGGCGGGCGTTACAATGAGCAGTTCTTC. Amino acids: CASSYVPGGRYNEQFF.

The chain links TRBV25-1 to TRBJ2-1, with 10 bases that match TRBD2. Germline CDR1 reads MGHDK; CDR2 reads SYGVNS. V shed 6 bases, J shed 9 bases, and the junction held 14 bases outside the gene matches. CDR3 length: 16 amino acids. This chain's CDR3 is CASSAPASGRASEQFF. CDR3 nucleotides: TGTGCCAGCAGCGCACCAGCCAGCGGGAGGGCCAGTGAGCAGTTCTTC.

V usage is TRBV4-3 and J usage is TRBJ2-1; 11 bases match TRBD2. Trimming cost V 4 bases and J 5 bases; bases outside gene matches: 1. Germline V gives CDR1 LGHNA, CDR2 YSLEER. The CDR3 loop spans 14 amino acids. CDR3 sequence: CASSPGLADNEQFF. CDR3 sequence (DNA): TGCGCCAGCAGCCCGGGACTAGCGGACAATGAGCAGTTCTTC.

The chain recombines TRBV29-1 with TRBJ2-3; the match to TRBD1 covers 7 bases. From germline, CDR1 is SQVTM and CDR2 ANQGSEA. Losses at the gene ends were 5 bases for V and 1 base for J; bases not matched to a gene: 15. The CDR3 sequence is 17 residues long. The CDR3 nucleotides read TGCAGCGTTTCTAATACACAGGGGAATGGCGGCACAGATACGCAGTATTTT. It is translated as CSVSNTQGNGGTDTQYF.

V and J are TRBV19 and TRBJ2-7; 9 positions match TRBD1. The CDR3 runs 13 residues. Trimming took 5 bases from V and 6 from J; bases not matched to a gene: 5. From germline, CDR1 is LNHDA and CDR2 SQIVND (reference sequence). The CDR3 is CASSEGTGPEQYF. CDR3 nucleotides: TGTGCCAGTAGTGAGGGGACAGGGCCCGAGCAGTACTTC.

The rearrangement links TRBV27 to TRBJ2-7; 9 bases fit TRBD1. V lost 6 bases, J lost 7 bases, and 10 bases stayed unmatched. CDR3 length equals 14 residues. Germline V gives CDR1 MNHEY, CDR2 SMNVEV (reference sequence). CDR3 sequence: CASSSTGGAGEQYF. CDR3 sequence (DNA): TGTGCCAGCAGCTCTACAGGGGGCGCGGGGGAGCAGTACTTC.

The gene calls are TRBV28 and TRBJ1-3; 9 bases agree with TRBD1. The J segment lost 4 bases and the V segment lost 5 bases, leaving 9 bases of the junction unmatched. Germline V gene lookup returns CDR1 MDHEN and CDR2 SYDVKM. The CDR3 has 16 residues. CDR3 amino acids: CASSIPQGATGNTIYF. As DNA, the CDR3 is TGTGCCAGCAGTATTCCACAGGGGGCTACGGGAAACACCATATATTTT.

The chain has TRBV3-1 (or the pseudogene TRBV3-2) and TRBJ2-1; the match to TRBD2 covers 15 bases. Trimming cost V 3 bases and J 4 bases; bases outside gene matches: 16. The V gene's germline CDR1 is LGHDT and CDR2 YNNKEL (reference sequence). The CDR3 has 21 amino acids. CDR3 DNA: TGTGCCAGCAGCCAGATCCTCCCGGGACTAGCGGGAGGAGGCCATTACAATGAGCAGTTCTTC. It translates to CASSQILPGLAGGGHYNEQFF.

The CDR3 region has the DNA TGTGCCAGCAGCTCGGACAGGGGAGAAGGCGAGCAGTACTTC. It encodes CASSSDRGEGEQYF. The rearrangement uses TRBV7-8 and TRBJ2-7; 9 nucleotides agree with TRBD1. Germline V CDR1 and CDR2: SGHVS, FQNEAQ. With V trimmed by 4 bases and J by 6 bases, 7 bases remained unmatched. There are 14 residues in the CDR3.

V usage is TRBV7-8 and J usage is TRBJ2-3; TRBD2 matches 10 bases. The CDR3 is 16 amino acids. The V and J ends lost 5 bases and 4 bases, in that order; junction bases with no gene match: 9. The germline V gene has CDR1 SGHVS and CDR2 FQNEAQ. CDR3 amino acids: CASSPQRGGGPDTQYF. The DNA of the CDR3 is TGTGCCAGCAGCCCGCAGCGGGGGGGCGGTCCAGATACGCAGTATTTT.

The CDR3 is CASSFYRANRQADTQYF. In nucleotides, the CDR3 is TGCGCCAGCAGTTTTTACCGGGCCAACCGACAGGCAGATACGCAGTATTTT. V is TRBV5-1 and J is TRBJ2-3; tentatively, D is TRBD1 (6 bases). The CDR3 covers 17 residues. The germline gives CDR1 SGHRS, CDR2 YFSETQ. Between the trimmed V and J ends, which lost 5 bases and 4 bases, there was a span of 23 bases.

The chain recombines TRBV2 with TRBJ2-1, with a weak D call TRBD1 (6 bases). The CDR3 is made up of 15 amino acids. Trimming took off 6 bases at V and 5 bases at J, with 17 bases between the two ends. From germline, CDR1 is SNHLY and CDR2 FYNNEI. Here the CDR3 DNA reads TGTGCCAGCAGGAGGGACATGTGGGACCACAATGAGCAGTTCTTC. Translated, it gives CASRRDMWDHNEQFF.

This clone was counted only a few times. The chain carries TRBV7-9 and TRBJ1-6, with D perhaps matching TRBD1 (5 bases). The germline V gene has CDR1 SEHNR and CDR2 FQNEAQ (reference sequence). The CDR3 covers 14 residues. With 7 bases removed from V and 6 bases from J, the gap between germline ends came to 13 bases. The chain's CDR3 is CASTQGSSNSPLHF. DNA of the CDR3: TGTGCCAGCACCCAGGGTAGTAGTAATTCACCCCTCCACTTT.

The chain is built from TRBV7-9 and TRBJ1-2; D may be TRBD1 (6 bases). V lost 5 bases and J lost 2, with 12 bases in between. Germline-derived CDR1 and CDR2 are SEHNR and FQNEAQ (reference sequence). This CDR3 has 14 residues. CDR3 in amino acids: CASSHGTGNYGYTF. DNA of the CDR3: TGTGCCAGCAGCCACGGTACAGGGAACTATGGCTACACCTTC.

The CDR3 region has the DNA TGCGCCAGCAGCCCCCAATCCGGGACTTACGAGCAGTACTTC. Its translation is CASSPQSGTYEQYF. The gene calls are TRBV5-1 and TRBJ2-7; possibly TRBD2 for D (6 bases). V lost 4 bases, J lost 4 bases, and 15 bases lay in between. The CDR3 runs to 14 residues. CDR1 and CDR2 from the germline V gene are SGHRS and YFSETQ.